This T cell receptor beta chain appears in the sequencing data of a study of blood T cell repertoires in COVID-19. Across the study: Some COVID-19 samples were acute and others convalescent; all came from the United States, Italy and Spain. PBMCs, B-cell-depleted T cells, or T cells were the source of the cDNA or gDNA that made up the material.

Resolution of symptoms, clearance, or two negative PCRs was present in recovered Cohort 3 donors. As handled by the study authors: Nucleated cell counts were estimated from reference gene primer amplification. This table comes from immunoSEQ multiplex PCR, and its TCRdb copy is limited to in-frame clones, with some not included. The DNA gave D and trimming, while V, J and clone size come from that table. Of 430,000 or so clones listed, 88% are singletons. Sequenced: PBMCs or T cells enriched from blood (not recorded which). The origin of this receptor is a woman aged 40 to 50 who had recovered from COVID-19.

CDR3 in amino acids: CASSQEAPTGGLKYEQYF. Written as DNA, the CDR3 is TGCGCCAGCAGCCAAGAGGCACCTACAGGGGGCTTGAAGTACGAGCAGTACTTC. V gene TRBV4-3 combines with J gene TRBJ2-7; 9 nucleotides match TRBD1. CDR3 length equals 18 residues. CDR1 and CDR2 from the germline V gene are LGHNA and YSLEER. With 0 bases clipped from V and 4 bases from J, the junction kept 13 bases outside the gene matches.